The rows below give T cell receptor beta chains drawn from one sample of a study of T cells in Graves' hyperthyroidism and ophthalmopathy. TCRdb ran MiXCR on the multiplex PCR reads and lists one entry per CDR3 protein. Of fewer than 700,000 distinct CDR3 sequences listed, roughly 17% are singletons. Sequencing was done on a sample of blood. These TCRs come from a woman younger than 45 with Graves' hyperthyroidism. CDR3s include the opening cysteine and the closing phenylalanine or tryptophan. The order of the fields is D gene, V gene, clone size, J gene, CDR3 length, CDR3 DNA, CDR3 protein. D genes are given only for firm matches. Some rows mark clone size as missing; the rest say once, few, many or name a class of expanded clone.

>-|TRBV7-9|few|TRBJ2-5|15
TGTGCCAGCAGCTCGAGAGATATAACACAAGAGACCCAGTACTTC
CASSSRDITQETQYF
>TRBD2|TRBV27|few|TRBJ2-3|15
TGTGCCAGCAGTTTCGCGACTAGCGGGAGTGATACGCAGTATTTT
CASSFATSGSDTQYF
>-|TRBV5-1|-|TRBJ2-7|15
TGCGCCAGCAGCTTGGTAGCGATGGGGTACAATGAGCAGTACTTC
CASSLVAMGYNEQYF
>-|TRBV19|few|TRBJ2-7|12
TGTGCCACCGCGACGGCCAGGAACGAGCAGTACTTC
CATATARNEQYF
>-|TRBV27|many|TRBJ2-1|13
TGTGCCAGCAGTTTAGGCTTTCGCAATGAGCAGTTCTTC
CASSLGFRNEQFF
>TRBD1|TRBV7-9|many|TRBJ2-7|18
TGTGCCAGCAGCTTAGTAATAGGTACATGGGACAGACAATACGAGCAGTACTTC
CASSLVIGTWDRQYEQYF
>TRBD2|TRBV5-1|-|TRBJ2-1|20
TGCGCCAGCACCGCCCCCAGGGGACTAGCGGGCGGGAGCTCCTACAATGAGCAGTTCTTC
CASTAPRGLAGGSSYNEQFF
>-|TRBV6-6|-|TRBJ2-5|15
TGTGCCAGCAGTTACGGCGGAGGGAAGGGAGAGACCCAGTACTTC
CASSYGGGKGETQYF
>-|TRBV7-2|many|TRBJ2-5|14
TGTGCCAGCAGCTTTTGGAGGGACCAAGAGACCCAGTACTTC
CASSFWRDQETQYF
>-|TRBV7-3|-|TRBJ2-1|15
TGTGCCAGCAGCCCCTCGAGATTACAGACTAATGAGCAGTTCTTC
CASSPSRLQTNEQFF
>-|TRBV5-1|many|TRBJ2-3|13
TGCGCCAGCACCCCTCCGGGGGCAGATACGCAGTATTTT
CASTPPGADTQYF
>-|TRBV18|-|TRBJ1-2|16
TGTGCCAGCTCACCGGGCAGGAGGGCCTCTAACTATGGCTACACCTTC
CASSPGRRASNYGYTF
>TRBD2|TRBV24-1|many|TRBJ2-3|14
TGTGCCACCACCACTAGCGGGATAGAAGATACGCAGTATTTT
CATTTSGIEDTQYF
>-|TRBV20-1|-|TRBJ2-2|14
TGCAGTGCTTTTTCGGACGGGAACACCGGGGAGCTGTTTTTT
CSAFSDGNTGELFF
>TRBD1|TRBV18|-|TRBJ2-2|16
TGTGCCAGCTCACCACTGCCAGGGGGCGTCGACGGGGAGCTGTTTTTT
CASSPLPGGVDGELFF
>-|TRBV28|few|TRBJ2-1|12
TGTGCCAGCAGTAATGTAGGCAATGAGCAGTTCTTC
CASSNVGNEQFF
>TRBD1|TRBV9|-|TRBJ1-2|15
TGTGCCAGCAGCGCGGACGGACAGGGGGCCGGTGGCTACACCTTC
CASSADGQGAGGYTF
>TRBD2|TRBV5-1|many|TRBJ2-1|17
TGCGCCAGCAGACCGGGACTAGCGACGAGCTCCTACAATGAGCAGTTCTTC
CASRPGLATSSYNEQFF
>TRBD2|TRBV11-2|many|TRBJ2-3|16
TGTGCCAGCAGACTAGCGGGAGTTTTGAGGACAGATACGCAGTATTTT
CASRLAGVLRTDTQYF
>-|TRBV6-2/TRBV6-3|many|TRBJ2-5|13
TGTGCCAGCAGTTTTGCCAGTCCCAAGACCCAGTACTTC
CASSFASPKTQYF
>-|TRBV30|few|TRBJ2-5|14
TGTGCCTGGAGATCAGGGGGGCGCATCGAGGCCCAGTACTTC
CAWRSGGRIEAQYF
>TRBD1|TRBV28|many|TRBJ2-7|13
TGTGCCACCACGGGACAGGGGTCAAACGAGCAGTACTTC
CATTGQGSNEQYF
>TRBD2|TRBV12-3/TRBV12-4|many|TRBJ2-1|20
TGTGCCAGCAGTTTAATAGGCCTAGCGGGCCTACTGAGCTCCTACAATGAGCAGTTCTTC
CASSLIGLAGLLSSYNEQFF
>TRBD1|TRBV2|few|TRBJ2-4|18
TGTGCCAGCAGTAGGGAGGGACAGGGAATTCTAGCCAAAAACATTCAGTACTTC
CASSREGQGILAKNIQYF
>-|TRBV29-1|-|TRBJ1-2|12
TGCAGCGTTGAGGGGACACCCTATGGCTACACCTTC
CSVEGTPYGYTF
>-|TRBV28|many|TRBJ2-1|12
TGTGCCAGCAGTCGCGCCTTAGATGAGCAGTTCTTC
CASSRALDEQFF
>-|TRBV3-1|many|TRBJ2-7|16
TGTGCCAGCAGCGCCCACCGGGACTTACGTTCATACGAGCAGTACTTC
CASSAHRDLRSYEQYF
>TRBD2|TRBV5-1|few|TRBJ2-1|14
TGCGCCAGCAGTTCTGCGGGAGGTCTGAATGAGCAGTTCTTC
CASSSAGGLNEQFF
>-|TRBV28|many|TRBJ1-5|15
TGTGCCAGCAGCTATCCCGGGGCCCGGGGTCAGCCCCAGCATTTT
CASSYPGARGQPQHF
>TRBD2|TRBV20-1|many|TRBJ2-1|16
TGCAGTGCCCTGGGACTAGCGGGAGTATCCTACAATGAGCAGTTCTTC
CSALGLAGVSYNEQFF
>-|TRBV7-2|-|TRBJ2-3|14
TGTGCCAGCAGCTTAGATCAGGGTCCAGATACGCAGTATTTT
CASSLDQGPDTQYF
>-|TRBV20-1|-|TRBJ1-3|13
TGCAGTGCTCTAGGGGGGGCTGGAAACACCATATATTTT
CSALGGAGNTIYF
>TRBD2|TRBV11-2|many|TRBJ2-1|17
TGTGCCAGCAGCTTAGTTCTCCGCGGGAGAGCCTACAATGAGCAGTTCTTC
CASSLVLRGRAYNEQFF
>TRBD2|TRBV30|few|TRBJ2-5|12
TGTGCCCATAGCGGGAGGGTAGAGACCCAGTACTTC
CAHSGRVETQYF
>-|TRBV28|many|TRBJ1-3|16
TGTGCCAGCAGTCTACCCCAAGGGATTTCTGGAAACACCATATATTTT
CASSLPQGISGNTIYF
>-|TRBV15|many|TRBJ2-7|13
TGTGCCACCAGCAGAGAAGACAGTCACGAGCAGTACTTC
CATSREDSHEQYF
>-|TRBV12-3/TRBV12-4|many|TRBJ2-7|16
TGTGCCAGCAGTCGCTATCGGACCAACCATGCCTACGAGCAGTACTTC
CASSRYRTNHAYEQYF
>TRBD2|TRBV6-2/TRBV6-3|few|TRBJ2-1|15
TGTGCCAGCAGCCGCCAACTAGCGGGAGATGATGAGCAGTTCTTC
CASSRQLAGDDEQFF
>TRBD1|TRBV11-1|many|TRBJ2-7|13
TGTGCCAGCAGCTCAGGCGACAGGGGCCAGCGGTACTTC
CASSSGDRGQRYF
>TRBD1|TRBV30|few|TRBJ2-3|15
TGTGCCTGGAGTCGGGCAGGGGGCAGCACAGATACGCAGTATTTT
CAWSRAGGSTDTQYF
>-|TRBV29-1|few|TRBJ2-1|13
TGCAGCGTTGGGGACGGCTCCTACAATGAGCAGTTCTTC
CSVGDGSYNEQFF
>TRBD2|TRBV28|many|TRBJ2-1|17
TGTGCCAGCAGTCCTGCTAGCGGGAGGCTGGGGCACAATGAGCAGTTCTTC
CASSPASGRLGHNEQFF
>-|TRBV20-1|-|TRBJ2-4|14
TGCAGTGCTAGAGAGCGGGGCGTTACGGACATTCAGTACTTC
CSARERGVTDIQYF
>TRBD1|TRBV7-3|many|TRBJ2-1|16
TGTGCCAGCAGTTCTTACCCGGGACAGGGGAGTGATGAGCAGTTCTTC
CASSSYPGQGSDEQFF
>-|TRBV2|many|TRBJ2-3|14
TGTGCCAGCAGTGCTGAGTGGGCGGGAGATACGCAGTATTTT
CASSAEWAGDTQYF
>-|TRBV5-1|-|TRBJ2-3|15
TGCGCCAGCAGCTTGGAACGGCCCCTCACAGATACGCAGTATTTT
CASSLERPLTDTQYF
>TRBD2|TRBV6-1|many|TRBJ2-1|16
TGTGCCAGCAGTTCCACTAGACTAGCGGGAGACAATGAGCAGTTCTTC
CASSSTRLAGDNEQFF
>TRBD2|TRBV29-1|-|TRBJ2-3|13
TGCAGCGGGGCAGCGGGGAGCACAGATACGCAGTATTTT
CSGAAGSTDTQYF
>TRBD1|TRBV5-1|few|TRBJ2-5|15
TGCGCCAGCAGCGCGGGACAGGGGGCAGGGGAGACCCAGTACTTC
CASSAGQGAGETQYF
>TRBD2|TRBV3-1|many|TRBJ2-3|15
TGTGCCAGCAGCCGACTAGCGGGGGACACAGATACGCAGTATTTT
CASSRLAGDTDTQYF
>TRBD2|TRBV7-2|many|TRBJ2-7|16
TGTGCCAGCAGCTTAGCTAGGACTAGCGAGGCCTACGAGCAGTACTTC
CASSLARTSEAYEQYF